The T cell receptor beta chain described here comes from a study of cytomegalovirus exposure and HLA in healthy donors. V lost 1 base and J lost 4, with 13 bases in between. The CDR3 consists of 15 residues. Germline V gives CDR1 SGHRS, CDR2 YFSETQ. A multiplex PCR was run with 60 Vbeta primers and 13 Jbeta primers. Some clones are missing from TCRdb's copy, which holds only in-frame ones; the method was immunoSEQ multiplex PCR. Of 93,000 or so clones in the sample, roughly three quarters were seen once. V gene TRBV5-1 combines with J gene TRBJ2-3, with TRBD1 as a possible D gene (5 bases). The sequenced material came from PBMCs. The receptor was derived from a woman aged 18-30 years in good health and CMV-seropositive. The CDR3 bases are TGCGCCAGCAGCTTGAACTCCAGGGTTCCAGATACGCAGTATTTT. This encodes CASSLNSRVPDTQYF.